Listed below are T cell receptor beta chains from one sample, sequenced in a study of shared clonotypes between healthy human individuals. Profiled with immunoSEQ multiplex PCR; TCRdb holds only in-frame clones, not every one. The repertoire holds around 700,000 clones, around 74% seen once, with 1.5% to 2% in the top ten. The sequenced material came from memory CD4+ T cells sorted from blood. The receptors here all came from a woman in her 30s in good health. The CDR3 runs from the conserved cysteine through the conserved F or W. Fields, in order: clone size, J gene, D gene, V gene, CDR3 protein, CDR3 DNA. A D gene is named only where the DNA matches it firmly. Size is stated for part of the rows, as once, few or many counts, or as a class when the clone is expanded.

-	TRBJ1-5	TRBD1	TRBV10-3	CAISKTGGDQPQHF	TGTGCCATCAGTAAAACAGGGGGGGATCAGCCCCAGCATTTT
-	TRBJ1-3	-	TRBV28	CASSLGISRNTIYF	TGTGCCAGCAGCTTAGGGATTTCTAGAAACACCATATATTTT
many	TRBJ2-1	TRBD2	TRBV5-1	CASSLVSSGSGGNNEQFF	TGCGCCAGCAGCTTGGTTTCTAGCGGGAGTGGCGGTAACAATGAGCAGTTCTTC
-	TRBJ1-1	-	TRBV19	CASTRGDTEAFF	TGTGCCAGTACTCGGGGGGACACTGAAGCTTTCTTT
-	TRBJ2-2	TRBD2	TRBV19	CATRLAGTGELFF	TGTGCCACCCGACTAGCGGGAACCGGGGAGCTGTTTTTT
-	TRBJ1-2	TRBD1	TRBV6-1	CASSEGDRMNYGYTF	TGTGCCAGCAGTGAAGGGGACAGGATGAACTATGGCTACACCTTC
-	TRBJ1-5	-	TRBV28	CASSADGIRPQHF	TGTGCCAGCAGCGCCGACGGAATTAGGCCCCAGCATTTT
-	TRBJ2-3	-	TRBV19	CASIGQGGRNTDTQYF	TGTGCCAGTATCGGACAGGGAGGGAGAAACACAGATACGCAGTATTTT
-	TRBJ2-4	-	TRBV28	CASSPPPFNRAGGYVQYF	TGTGCCAGCAGTCCTCCGCCGTTCAACAGGGCCGGGGGGTACGTTCAGTACTTC
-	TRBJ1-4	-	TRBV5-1	CASSLKDGTSNTPKLFF	TGCGCCAGCAGCTTGAAAGACGGCACCTCAAATACCCCTAAACTGTTTTTT
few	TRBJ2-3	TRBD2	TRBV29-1	CSVEDNQREQYF	TGCAGCGTTGAAGATAATCAGCGGGAGCAGTATTTT
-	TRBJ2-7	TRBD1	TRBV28	CASTGQGDEQYF	TGTGCCAGCACGGGACAGGGGGACGAGCAGTACTTC
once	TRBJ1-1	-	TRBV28	CASPRPVGSNTEAFF	TGTGCCAGCCCGAGACCGGTCGGGTCGAACACTGAAGCTTTCTTT
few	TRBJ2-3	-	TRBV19	CASSAQGGRTDTQYF	TGTGCCAGTAGTGCACAGGGGGGGAGGACAGATACGCAGTATTTT
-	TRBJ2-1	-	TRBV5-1	CASSSLEGDNEQFF	TGCGCCAGCAGCTCCCTCGAGGGGGACAATGAGCAGTTCTTC
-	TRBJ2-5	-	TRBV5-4	CASSWEVQQETQYF	TGTGCCAGCAGCTGGGAGGTTCAACAAGAGACCCAGTACTTC
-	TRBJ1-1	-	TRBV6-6	CASSYSDTEAFF	TGTGCCAGCAGTTACTCGGACACTGAAGCTTTCTTT
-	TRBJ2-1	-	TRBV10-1	CASSESRVTVQFF	TGCGCCAGCAGTGAGTCGAGAGTAACAGTACAGTTCTTC
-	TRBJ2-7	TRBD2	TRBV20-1	CSARDYYEQYF	TGCAGTGCCCGGGACTACTACGAGCAGTACTTC
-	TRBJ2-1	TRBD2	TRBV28	CASSTIAGTTQFF	TGTGCCAGCAGCACTATCGCCGGGACTACACAGTTCTTC
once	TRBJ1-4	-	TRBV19	CASSRQGKSGTNEKLFF	TGTGCCAGTAGTCGGCAGGGAAAGTCGGGAACTAATGAAAAACTGTTTTTT
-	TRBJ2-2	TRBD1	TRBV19	CASSVTGVRSGELFF	TGTGCCAGTAGTGTTACAGGGGTTCGGAGCGGAGAGCTGTTTTTT
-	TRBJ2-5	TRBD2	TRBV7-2	CASSFGLAGARETQYF	TGTGCCAGCAGCTTTGGACTAGCGGGAGCTCGAGAGACCCAGTACTTC
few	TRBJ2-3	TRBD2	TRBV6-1	CAIHSGTSGTDTQYF	TGTGCCATCCATTCCGGGACTAGCGGCACAGATACGCAGTATTTT
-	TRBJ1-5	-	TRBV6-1	CASSVVMGDSNQPQHF	TGTGCCAGCAGTGTCGTTATGGGGGATAGCAATCAGCCCCAGCATTTT
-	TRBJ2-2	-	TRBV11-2	CASSLPDTGELFF	TGTGCCAGCAGCTTACCAGACACCGGGGAGCTGTTTTTT
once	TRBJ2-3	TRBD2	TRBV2	CASSRDYQPTDTQYF	TGTGCCAGCAGCCGGGACTACCAACCCACAGATACGCAGTATTTT
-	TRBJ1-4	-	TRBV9	CASSAGTANEKLFF	TGTGCCAGCAGCGCCGGGACCGCCAATGAAAAACTGTTTTTT
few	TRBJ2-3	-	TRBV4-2	CASSQSQSITDTQYF	TGTGCCAGCAGCCAGAGTCAGTCTATAACAGATACGCAGTATTTT
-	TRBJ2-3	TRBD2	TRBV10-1	CASCKRETDTQYF	TGCGCCAGCTGTAAGCGGGAAACAGATACGCAGTATTTT
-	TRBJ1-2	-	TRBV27	CAGLEANYGYTF	TGTGCCGGCCTAGAGGCTAACTATGGCTACACCTTC
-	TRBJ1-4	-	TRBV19	CAARKAGNSEKLFF	TGTGCCGCGAGAAAGGCAGGGAATTCCGAAAAACTGTTTTTT
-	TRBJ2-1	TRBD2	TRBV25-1	CASSPLSGRDNEQFF	TGTGCCAGCTCCCCGCTAAGCGGGAGAGATAATGAGCAGTTCTTC
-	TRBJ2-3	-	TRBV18	CASSPPGTPTQYF	TGTGCCAGCTCACCACCGGGCACCCCAACGCAGTATTTT
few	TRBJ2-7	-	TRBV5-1	CASSSGQLESEQYF	TGCGCCAGCAGCTCGGGACAACTAGAATCCGAGCAGTACTTC
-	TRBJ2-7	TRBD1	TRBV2	CAGTGGYEQYF	TGTGCCGGGACAGGGGGCTACGAGCAGTACTTC
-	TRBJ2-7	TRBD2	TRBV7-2	CASSLTPGLAGGEQYF	TGTGCCAGCAGCTTAACACCGGGACTAGCGGGAGGCGAGCAGTACTTC
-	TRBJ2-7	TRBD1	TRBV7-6	CASSLATGGSYEQYF	TGTGCCAGCAGCTTAGCGACAGGGGGCTCCTACGAGCAGTACTTC
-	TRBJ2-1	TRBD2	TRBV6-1	CASSDTGGLNEQFF	TGTGCCAGCAGTGATACGGGAGGGCTCAATGAGCAGTTCTTC
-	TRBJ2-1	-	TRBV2	CASSESSRSHEQFF	TGTGCCAGCAGTGAATCGTCTAGGTCTCATGAGCAGTTCTTC
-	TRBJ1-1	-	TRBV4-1	CASSQGGAPRRNTEAFF	TGCGCCAGCAGCCAAGGGGGGGCCCCCCGCCGGAACACTGAAGCTTTCTTT
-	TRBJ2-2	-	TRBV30	CAWSVGVLTGELFF	TGTGCCTGGAGTGTAGGGGTGCTCACCGGGGAGCTGTTTTTT
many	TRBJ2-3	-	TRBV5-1	CASSLGRSTDTQYF	TGCGCCAGCAGCTTGGGGCGTAGCACAGATACGCAGTATTTT
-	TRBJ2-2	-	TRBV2	CASRRTVNTGELFF	TGTGCCAGCAGGCGGACGGTTAACACCGGGGAGCTGTTTTTT
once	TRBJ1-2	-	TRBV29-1	CSVGEDYGYTF	TGCAGCGTTGGAGAGGATTATGGCTACACCTTC
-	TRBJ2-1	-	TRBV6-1	CASRAQGPSYNEQFF	TGTGCCAGCAGGGCACAGGGACCCAGCTACAATGAGCAGTTCTTC
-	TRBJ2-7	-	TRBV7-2	CASSLSAGPYEQYF	TGTGCCAGCAGCTTATCGGCGGGACCCTACGAGCAGTACTTC
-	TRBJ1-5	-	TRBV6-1	CASSRTSLSNQPQHF	TGTGCCAGCAGTAGGACCTCTCTTAGCAATCAGCCCCAGCATTTT
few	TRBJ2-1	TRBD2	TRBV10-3	CATLRTSGSRDEQFF	TGTGCCACCCTCCGGACTAGCGGGAGTAGGGATGAGCAGTTCTTC
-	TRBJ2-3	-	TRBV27	CASSRWLADTQYF	TGTGCCAGCAGCCGCTGGCTTGCAGATACGCAGTATTTT